What follows describes a single T cell receptor (beta chain). Trimming removed 6 bases at V and 1 base at J, with 15 bases between. The CDR3 runs 15 residues. Germline V gene lookup returns CDR1 SGHTA and CDR2 FQGNSA. The sample originates from a study of blood T cell repertoires in COVID-19. Study details: There were acute and convalescent COVID-19 samples, and they came from the United States, Italy and Spain. Sample material is recorded as cDNA or gDNA derived from T cells, B-cell-depleted T cells, or PBMCs.

In the original workflow: Estimates of nucleated cell counts were drawn from the amplification of reference gene primers. Method: immunoSEQ multiplex PCR; TCRdb's copy keeps in-frame clones and lacks some. The V and J calls and the clone size are those of that table, but D and trimming were determined from the DNA. This table has about 270,000 clones, 85% appearing once. Specimen: peripheral blood. This clonotype originated in a human donor in a cohort sampled during active COVID-19. The J gene is TRBJ1-1, the V gene TRBV7-2, with TRBD1 as a possible D gene (6 bases). CDR3 protein: CASRPPGVPNTEAFF. The CDR3 DNA reads as TGTGCCAGCAGGCCTCCAGGGGTCCCGAACACTGAAGCTTTCTTT.